This T cell receptor (beta chain) was observed in a study of cytomegalovirus exposure and HLA in healthy donors. Primers: 60 Vbeta forward and 13 Jbeta reverse. Data came from immunoSEQ multiplex PCR; TCRdb stores just in-frame clones and leaves some out. Among over 120,000 clones listed, roughly 82% were seen once. To note about this clone: Its antigen is still unknown.

Study results and caveats: In a later analysis, TCR beta V- and J-gene trimming was associated with a missense DCLRE1C variant. Later analysis identified about 18,000 TCR beta sequences associated with HLA alleles, using a false discovery rate threshold of 0.05. In a later analysis, an Asian-associated ancestry cluster reportedly showed fewer N-insertions than the roughly 700-donor mean.

The CDR3 extends over 13 amino acids. V gave up 3 bases and J gave up 4 bases, with 9 bases separating them. Per the germline V gene, CDR1 is SGHAT and CDR2 is FQNNGV. What was sequenced was PBMCs. This clonotype was obtained from a man aged 25-45 years in good health and CMV-seronegative. The chain links TRBV11-2 to TRBJ1-2, with D unresolved. CDR3 sequence (DNA): TGTGCCAGCAGCTTGACGGACTCCTATGGCTACACCTTC. This gives the protein CASSLTDSYGYTF.